The entry below describes one T cell receptor (beta chain). Its antigen is as yet unknown. Assay: immunoSEQ multiplex PCR; the TCRdb copy retains only in-frame clones and omits some. Here the sample spans about 54,000 clones, approximately 90% being singletons. These data are taken from a study of OX40 agonist ivuxolimab in advanced cancers. Overall study: Allowance was made for prior anti-PD-1, anti-PD-L1 or anti-CTLA-4 therapy, and 35% to 40% had some. Study-level points and caveats: Individuals who were partial responders at 0.1-3.0 mg/kg had clonal expansion that ranked among the lowest. Clonal expansion from baseline to week 6 occurred in both CD4+ and CD8+ T cells.

Enrollment shut out patients with autoimmune disease history or systemic immunosuppression. Germline assignment: CDR1 WSHSY and CDR2 SAAADI. Trimming cost V 7 bases and J 2 bases; bases outside gene matches: 5. This CDR3 is 14 amino acids long. The input for sequencing was CD4+ or CD8+ T cells sorted from blood, taken in a trial of the OX40 agonist ivuxolimab. The clonotype originates from an adult with an advanced solid tumor such as melanoma, head and neck, liver or kidney cancer. The J gene is TRBJ2-7, the V gene TRBV10-2; 10 positions match TRBD1. In DNA form, the CDR3 reads TGCGCCAGCACTCTCGGACAGGGGGCCTACGAGCAGTACTTC. Its translation is CASTLGQGAYEQYF.